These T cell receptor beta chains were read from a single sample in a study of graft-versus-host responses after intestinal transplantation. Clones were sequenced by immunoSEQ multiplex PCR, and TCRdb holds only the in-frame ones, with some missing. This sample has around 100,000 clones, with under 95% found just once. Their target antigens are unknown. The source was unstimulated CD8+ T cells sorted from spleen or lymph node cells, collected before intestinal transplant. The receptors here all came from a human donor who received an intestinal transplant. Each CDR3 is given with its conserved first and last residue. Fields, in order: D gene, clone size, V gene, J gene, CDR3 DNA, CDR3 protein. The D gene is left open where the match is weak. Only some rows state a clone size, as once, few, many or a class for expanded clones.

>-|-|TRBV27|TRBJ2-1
TGTGCCAGCAGCCAGGGGGGGTTGGATGAGCAGTTCTTC
CASSQGGLDEQFF
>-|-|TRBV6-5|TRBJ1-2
TGTGCCAGCTTCGACTCAGGGTCATATGGCTACACCTTC
CASFDSGSYGYTF
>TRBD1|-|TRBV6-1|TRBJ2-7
TGTGCCAGCAGTGGGACAGGTAGCTACGAGCAGTACTTC
CASSGTGSYEQYF
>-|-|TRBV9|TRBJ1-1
TGTGCCAGCAGCGTAAAGGGGAACACTGAAGCTTTCTTT
CASSVKGNTEAFF
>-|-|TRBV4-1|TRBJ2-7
TGCGCCAGCAGCCAAGATCTAGGGTTATCCGAGCAGTACTTC
CASSQDLGLSEQYF
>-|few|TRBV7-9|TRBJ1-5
TGTGCCAGCAGCCCAGTGGAGGGCGGCAATCAGCCCCAGCATTTT
CASSPVEGGNQPQHF
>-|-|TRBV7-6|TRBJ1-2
TGTGCCAGCAGCTTAGCCCCCGCCGGACAGCAATCCACCGGCTACACCTTC
CASSLAPAGQQSTGYTF
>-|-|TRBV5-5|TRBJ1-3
TGTGCCAGCAGCTTGGAGTCCTCTGGAAACACCATATATTTT
CASSLESSGNTIYF
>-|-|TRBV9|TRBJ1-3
TGTGCCAGCAGCGGAGGGGTCTCTGGAAACACCATATATTTT
CASSGGVSGNTIYF
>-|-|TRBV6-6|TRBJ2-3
TGTGCCAGCAGTTACTCTGATACGCAGTATTTT
CASSYSDTQYF
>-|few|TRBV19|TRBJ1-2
TGTGCCAGTAGCCCCCTTGGCAGGGCCGCGGGCTATGGCTACACCTTC
CASSPLGRAAGYGYTF
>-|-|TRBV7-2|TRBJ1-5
TGTGCCAGCAGCTTAGCTCAGGGAAGCAATCAGCCCCAGCATTTT
CASSLAQGSNQPQHF
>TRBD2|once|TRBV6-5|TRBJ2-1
TGTGCCAGCAGTCACGCGGGGGGGCTGGGCAATGAGCAGTTCTTC
CASSHAGGLGNEQFF
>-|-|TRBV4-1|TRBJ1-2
TGCGCCAGCAGCCAAGACAGGGGCTATGGCTACACCTTC
CASSQDRGYGYTF
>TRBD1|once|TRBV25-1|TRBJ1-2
TGTGCCAGCAGTCCTATGACAGGGAACTATGGCTACACCTTC
CASSPMTGNYGYTF
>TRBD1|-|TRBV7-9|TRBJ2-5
TGTGCCAGCACATTGAGGGGACAGGAGATACAAGAGACCCAGTACTTC
CASTLRGQEIQETQYF
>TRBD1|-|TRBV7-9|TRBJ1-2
TGTGCCAGCAGCTTCGACAGGGGGCAAGTGGATGGCTACACCTTC
CASSFDRGQVDGYTF
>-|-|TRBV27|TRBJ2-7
TGTGCCAGCAGTAGTTGGCAGGGATCCTACGAGCAGTACTTC
CASSSWQGSYEQYF
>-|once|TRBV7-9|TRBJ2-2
TGTGCCAGCAACTTCCGGGACAATGCTCACACCGGGGAGCTGTTTTTT
CASNFRDNAHTGELFF
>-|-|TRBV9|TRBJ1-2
TGTGCCAGCAGCGGGGGGCCTTTGGGGGGGCAGGGCTACACCTTC
CASSGGPLGGQGYTF
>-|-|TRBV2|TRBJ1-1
TGTGCCAGCAGTGGGGAAGGACATCGGGACACTGAAGCTTTCTTT
CASSGEGHRDTEAFF
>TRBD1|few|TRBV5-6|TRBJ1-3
TGTGCCAGCAGCTCCCCGGGACAGGGGTTCTCTGGAAACACCATATATTTT
CASSSPGQGFSGNTIYF
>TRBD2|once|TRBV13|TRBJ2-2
TGTGCCAGCAGCTTAGGAACGTATCTAGCGGGGTCTACCGGGGAGCTGTTTTTT
CASSLGTYLAGSTGELFF
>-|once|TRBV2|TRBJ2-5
TGTGCCAACTTCCTACCAGGGGGGTCGTACCAAGAGACCCAGTACTTC
CANFLPGGSYQETQYF
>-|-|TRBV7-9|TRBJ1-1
TGTGCCAGCAGCTTAGTATCAACTGAAGCTTTCTTT
CASSLVSTEAFF
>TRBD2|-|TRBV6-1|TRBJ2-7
TGTGCCAGCAGTTTAGCGGGGGGACAAACTTACGAGCAGTACTTC
CASSLAGGQTYEQYF
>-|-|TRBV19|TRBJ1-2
TGTGCCAGTAGTATACAGGGGATTCGGGGCTACACCTTC
CASSIQGIRGYTF
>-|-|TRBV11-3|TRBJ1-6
TGTGCCAGCACTAATAAGGGGAGCGGTGGTGATTCACCCCTCCACTTT
CASTNKGSGGDSPLHF
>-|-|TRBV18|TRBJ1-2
TGTGCCAGCTCACCACGACTTAGGTCAGGTTCCTACTATGGCTACACCTTC
CASSPRLRSGSYYGYTF
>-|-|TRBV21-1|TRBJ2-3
TGTGCCAGCAGCAAAGATGCCCTGGGGCAGGGGGCGGCTTATCCGCAGTATTTT
CASSKDALGQGAAYPQYF
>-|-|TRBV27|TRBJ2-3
TGTGCCAGCAGTTTATCCCCAATCTCCACAGATACGCAGTATTTT
CASSLSPISTDTQYF
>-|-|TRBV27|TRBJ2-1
TGTGCCAGCAGTTTAGGGGGGGCCTTTCTCAATGAGCAGTTCTTC
CASSLGGAFLNEQFF
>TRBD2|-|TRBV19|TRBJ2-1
TGTGCCAGTAGTATTACTCCGGGGGGGTACAATGAGCAGTTCTTC
CASSITPGGYNEQFF
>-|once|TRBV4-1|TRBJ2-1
TGCGCCAGCAGCCAACTGGCGAGTTACTACAATGAGCAGTTCTTC
CASSQLASYYNEQFF
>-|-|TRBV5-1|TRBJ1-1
TGCGCCAGCAGCCCCCAAGGATCGGAAGCTTTCTTT
CASSPQGSEAFF
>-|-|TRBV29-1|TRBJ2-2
TGCAGCGTCGTGGGGCAGGGTGGCACCGGGGAGCTGTTTTTT
CSVVGQGGTGELFF
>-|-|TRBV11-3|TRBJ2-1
TGTGCCAGCAGCTCCCGGGTGATTAGCTCCTACAATGAGCAGTTCTTC
CASSSRVISSYNEQFF
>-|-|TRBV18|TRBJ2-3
TGTGCCAGCTCACCAGCTAGCTTGGCCGAGACAGATACGCAGTATTTT
CASSPASLAETDTQYF
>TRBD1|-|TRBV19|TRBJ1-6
TGTGCCAGTACCTTGACAGGGGGAAGTTCACCCCTCCACTTT
CASTLTGGSSPLHF
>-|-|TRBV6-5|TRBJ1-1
TGTGCCAGCAGTCGAGGAACTGAAGCTTTCTTT
CASSRGTEAFF
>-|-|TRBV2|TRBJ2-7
TGTGCCAGCAAGTTAGTCCCCTACGAGCAGTACTTC
CASKLVPYEQYF
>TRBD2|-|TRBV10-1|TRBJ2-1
TGCGCCAGCAGCCCGGGGAGGGGAGGCTACAATGAGCAGTTCTTC
CASSPGRGGYNEQFF
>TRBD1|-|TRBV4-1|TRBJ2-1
TGCGCCAGCAGCCAATCTTCCGGGACAGGGGGCTGGGATGAGCAGTTCTTC
CASSQSSGTGGWDEQFF
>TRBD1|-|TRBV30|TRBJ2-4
TGTGCCGTCCGGGACAGGATGAAAAACATTCAGTACTTC
CAVRDRMKNIQYF
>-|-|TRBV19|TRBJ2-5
TGTGCCAGTAACGGCGCGGGGGCGGTTGAGACCCAGTACTTC
CASNGAGAVETQYF
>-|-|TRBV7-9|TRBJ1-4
TGTGCCAGCAGCTTTCTTGGGGAGAAGGGCGAAAAACTGTTTTTT
CASSFLGEKGEKLFF
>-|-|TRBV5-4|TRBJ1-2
TGTGCCAGCAGCCGAGCGACAGATATTAACTATGGCTACACCTTC
CASSRATDINYGYTF
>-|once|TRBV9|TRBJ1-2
TGTGCCAGCAGCGTAGCGGGAGGGGCCTATGGCTACACCTTC
CASSVAGGAYGYTF
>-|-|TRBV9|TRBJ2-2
TGTGCCAGCAGCGTAGAAGTAGCCGGGGAGCTGTTTTTT
CASSVEVAGELFF